This T cell receptor beta chain stems from a study of cytomegalovirus exposure and HLA in healthy donors. Study-wide points: 87-base-pair reads could not separate some V segments, including TRBV6-2 and TRBV6-3. When a later analysis was performed, an Asian-associated ancestry cluster reportedly had fewer N-insertions than the approximately 690-donor mean. In a later analysis, compared with equally common non-associated chains, HLA-associated beta chains were more expanded.

Each donor was nominally healthy when sampled (though unrecorded immune exposures were likely). Looked up from germline, CDR1 is ENHRY and CDR2 is SYGVKD. The CDR3 length is 13 residues. The V gene end was trimmed by 9 bases and the J gene end by 4 bases; junction bases not matched to a gene: 7. 60 Vbeta and 13 Jbeta primers were used in PCR. TCRdb's copy holds only in-frame clones and misses some; the assay was immunoSEQ multiplex PCR. Of some 150,000 clones in the sample, 80% are singletons; the top ten hold about 4.5%. Turning to this clone: Its antigen is not known.

This TCR was recovered from a young man in good health and CMV-seronegative. Sequences were obtained from PBMCs. V is TRBV10-3 and J is TRBJ1-2; 8 bases fit TRBD1. CDR3 coding DNA: TGTGCCATTACAGGGGGAACAATCTATGGCTACACCTTC. As protein: CAITGGTIYGYTF.